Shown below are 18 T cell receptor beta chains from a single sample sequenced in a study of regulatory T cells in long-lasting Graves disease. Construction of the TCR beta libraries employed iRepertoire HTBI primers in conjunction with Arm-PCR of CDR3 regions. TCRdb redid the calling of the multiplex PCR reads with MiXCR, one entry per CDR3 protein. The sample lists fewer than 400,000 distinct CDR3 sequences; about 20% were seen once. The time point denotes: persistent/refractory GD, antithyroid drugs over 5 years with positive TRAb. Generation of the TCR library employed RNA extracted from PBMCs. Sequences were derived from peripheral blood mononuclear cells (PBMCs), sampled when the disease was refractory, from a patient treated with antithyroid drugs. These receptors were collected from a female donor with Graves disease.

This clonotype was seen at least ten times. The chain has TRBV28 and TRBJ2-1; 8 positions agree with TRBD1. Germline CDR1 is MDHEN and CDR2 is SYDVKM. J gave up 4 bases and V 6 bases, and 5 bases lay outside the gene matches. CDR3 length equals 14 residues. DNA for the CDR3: TGTGCCAGCAGGCTTCGGACAGGGTACAATGAGCAGTTCTTC. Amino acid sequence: CASRLRTGYNEQFF. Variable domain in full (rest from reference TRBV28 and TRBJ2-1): DVKVTQSSRYLVKRTGEKVFLECVQDMDHENMFWYRQDPGLGLRLIYFSYDVKMKEKGDIPEGYSVSREKKERFSLILESASTNQTSMYLCASRLRTGYNEQFFGPGTRLTVL.

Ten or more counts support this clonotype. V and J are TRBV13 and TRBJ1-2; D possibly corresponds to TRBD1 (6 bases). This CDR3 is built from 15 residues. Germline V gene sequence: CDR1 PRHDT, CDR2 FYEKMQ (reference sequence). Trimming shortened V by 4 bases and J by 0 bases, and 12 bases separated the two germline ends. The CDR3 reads CASSYTGIANYGYTF. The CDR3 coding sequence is TGTGCCAGCAGCTACACAGGGATTGCTAACTATGGCTACACCTTC.

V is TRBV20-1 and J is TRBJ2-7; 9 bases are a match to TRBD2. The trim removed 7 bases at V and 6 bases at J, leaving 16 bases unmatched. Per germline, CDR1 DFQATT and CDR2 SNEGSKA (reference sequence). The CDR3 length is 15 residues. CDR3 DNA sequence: TGCAGTGAGCAGCAGGCTACGGGACTAGCTGGCGAGCAGTACTTC. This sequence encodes CSEQQATGLAGEQYF.

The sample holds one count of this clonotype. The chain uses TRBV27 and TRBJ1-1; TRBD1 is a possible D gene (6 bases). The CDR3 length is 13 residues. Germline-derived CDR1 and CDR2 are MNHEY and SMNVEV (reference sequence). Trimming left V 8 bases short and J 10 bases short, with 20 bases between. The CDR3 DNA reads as TGTGCCAGCGGAACCAACAGGGTTCTCCGAGCTTTCTTT. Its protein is CASGTNRVLRAFF.

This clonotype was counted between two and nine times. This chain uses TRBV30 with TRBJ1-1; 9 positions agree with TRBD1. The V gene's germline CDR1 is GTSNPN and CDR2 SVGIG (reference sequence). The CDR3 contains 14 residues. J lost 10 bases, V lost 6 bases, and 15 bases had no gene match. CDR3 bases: TGTGCCTGCCGGGACAGGGCTGGTTTCGGTGGAGCTTTCTTT. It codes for CACRDRAGFGGAFF.

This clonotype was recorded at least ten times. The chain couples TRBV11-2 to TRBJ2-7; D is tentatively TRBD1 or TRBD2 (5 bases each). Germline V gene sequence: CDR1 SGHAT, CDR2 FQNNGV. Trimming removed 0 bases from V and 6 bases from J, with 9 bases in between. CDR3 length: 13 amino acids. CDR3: CASSLEWGSEQYF. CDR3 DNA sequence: TGTGCCAGCAGCTTAGAGTGGGGGTCCGAGCAGTACTTC.

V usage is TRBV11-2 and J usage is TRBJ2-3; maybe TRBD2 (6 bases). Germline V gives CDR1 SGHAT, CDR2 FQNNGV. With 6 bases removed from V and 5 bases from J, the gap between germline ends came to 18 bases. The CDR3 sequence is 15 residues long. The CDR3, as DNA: TGTGCCAGCAGAGCTACTAGCATATTACAAGATACGCAGTATTTT. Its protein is CASRATSILQDTQYF.

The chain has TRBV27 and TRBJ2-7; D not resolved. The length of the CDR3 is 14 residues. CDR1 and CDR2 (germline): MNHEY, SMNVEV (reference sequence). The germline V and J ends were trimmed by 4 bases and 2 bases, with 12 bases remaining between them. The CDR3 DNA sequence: TGTGCCAGCAGTTCAATCGCGGACGCCTACGAGCAGTACTTC. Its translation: CASSSIADAYEQYF.

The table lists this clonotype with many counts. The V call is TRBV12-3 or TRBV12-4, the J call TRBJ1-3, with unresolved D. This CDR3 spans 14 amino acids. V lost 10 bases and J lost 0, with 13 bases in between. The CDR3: CATTIVLSGNTIYF. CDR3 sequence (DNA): TGTGCCACCACTATCGTCCTCTCTGGAAACACCATATATTTT.

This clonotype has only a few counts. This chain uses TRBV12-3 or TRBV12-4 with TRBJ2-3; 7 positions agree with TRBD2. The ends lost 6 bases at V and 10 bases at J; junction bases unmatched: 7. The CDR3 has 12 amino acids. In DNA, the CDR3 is TGTGCCAGCAGCTCCCCACGGGGGGCGCAGTATTTT. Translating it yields CASSSPRGAQYF.

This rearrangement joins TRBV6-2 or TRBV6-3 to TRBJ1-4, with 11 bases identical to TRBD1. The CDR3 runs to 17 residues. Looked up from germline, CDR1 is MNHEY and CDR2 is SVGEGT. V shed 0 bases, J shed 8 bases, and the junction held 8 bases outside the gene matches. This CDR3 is CASSYSADRGQEEKLFF. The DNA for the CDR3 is TGTGCCAGCAGTTACTCCGCGGACAGGGGGCAGGAAGAAAAACTGTTTTTT.

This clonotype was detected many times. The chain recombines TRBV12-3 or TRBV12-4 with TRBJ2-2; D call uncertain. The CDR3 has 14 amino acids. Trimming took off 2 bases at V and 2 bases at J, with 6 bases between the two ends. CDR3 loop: CASSLPVNTGELFF. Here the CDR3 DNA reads TGTGCCAGCAGTTTACCAGTAAACACCGGGGAGCTGTTTTTT.

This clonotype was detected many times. In DNA, the CDR3 is TGTGCCAGCAGTTTTACCCCCAGGAGGGATGGCTACACCTTC. Protein: CASSFTPRRDGYTF. The V gene is TRBV27, the J gene TRBJ1-2, with D uncertain. This CDR3 region has 14 residues. Germline V lookup: CDR1 MNHEY, CDR2 SMNVEV (reference sequence). V was pared by 3 bases and J by 6 bases, with 14 bases between.

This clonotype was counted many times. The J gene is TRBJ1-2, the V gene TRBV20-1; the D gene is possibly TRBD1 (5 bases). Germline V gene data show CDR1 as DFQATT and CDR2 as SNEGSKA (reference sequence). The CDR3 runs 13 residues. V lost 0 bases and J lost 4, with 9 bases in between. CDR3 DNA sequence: TGCAGTGCTAGAGAGGTGGGGGGCTATGGCTACACCTTC. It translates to CSAREVGGYGYTF.

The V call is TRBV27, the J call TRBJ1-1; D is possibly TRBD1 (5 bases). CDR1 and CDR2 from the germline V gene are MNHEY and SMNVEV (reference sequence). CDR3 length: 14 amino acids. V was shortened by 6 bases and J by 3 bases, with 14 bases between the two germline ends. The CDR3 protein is CASSPTGTDTEAFF. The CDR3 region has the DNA TGTGCCAGCAGCCCCACGGGGACCGACACTGAAGCTTTCTTT.

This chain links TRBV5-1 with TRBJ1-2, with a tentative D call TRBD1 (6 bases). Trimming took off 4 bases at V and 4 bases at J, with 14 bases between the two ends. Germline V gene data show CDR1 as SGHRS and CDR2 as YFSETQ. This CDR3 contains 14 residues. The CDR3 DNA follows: TGCGCCAGCAGCCCCGGTGACAGGAGCTATGGCTACACCTTC. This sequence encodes CASSPGDRSYGYTF.

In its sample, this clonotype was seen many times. Here the CDR3 reads CATSRGGSGSQHF. The CDR3 DNA reads as TGTGCCACCAGCCGGGGGGGATCGGGGTCCCAGCATTTT. The rearrangement joins TRBV24-1 to TRBJ1-5; D may be TRBD1 (5 bases). V was trimmed by 7 bases and J by 11 bases, leaving 17 bases between them. The CDR3 totals 13 residues. Germline V gene sequence: CDR1 KGHDR, CDR2 SFDVKD.

CDR3 region: CASSLRAWDTQYF. In DNA form, the CDR3 reads TGTGCCAGCAGCCTCCGAGCGTGGGATACGCAGTATTTT. V usage is TRBV7-3 and J usage is TRBJ2-3; D unclear. Trimming removed 5 bases at V and 6 bases at J, with 12 bases between. This CDR3 region has 13 residues. Germline lookup yields CDR1 SGHTA and CDR2 FQGTGA. The variable domain in full, completed from reference TRBV7-3 and TRBJ2-3, reads GAGVSQTPSNKVTEKGKYVELRCDPISGHTALYWYRQSLGQGPEFLIYFQGTGAADDSGLPNDRFFAVRPEGSVSTLKIQRTERGDSAVYLCASSLRAWDTQYFGPGTRLTVL.